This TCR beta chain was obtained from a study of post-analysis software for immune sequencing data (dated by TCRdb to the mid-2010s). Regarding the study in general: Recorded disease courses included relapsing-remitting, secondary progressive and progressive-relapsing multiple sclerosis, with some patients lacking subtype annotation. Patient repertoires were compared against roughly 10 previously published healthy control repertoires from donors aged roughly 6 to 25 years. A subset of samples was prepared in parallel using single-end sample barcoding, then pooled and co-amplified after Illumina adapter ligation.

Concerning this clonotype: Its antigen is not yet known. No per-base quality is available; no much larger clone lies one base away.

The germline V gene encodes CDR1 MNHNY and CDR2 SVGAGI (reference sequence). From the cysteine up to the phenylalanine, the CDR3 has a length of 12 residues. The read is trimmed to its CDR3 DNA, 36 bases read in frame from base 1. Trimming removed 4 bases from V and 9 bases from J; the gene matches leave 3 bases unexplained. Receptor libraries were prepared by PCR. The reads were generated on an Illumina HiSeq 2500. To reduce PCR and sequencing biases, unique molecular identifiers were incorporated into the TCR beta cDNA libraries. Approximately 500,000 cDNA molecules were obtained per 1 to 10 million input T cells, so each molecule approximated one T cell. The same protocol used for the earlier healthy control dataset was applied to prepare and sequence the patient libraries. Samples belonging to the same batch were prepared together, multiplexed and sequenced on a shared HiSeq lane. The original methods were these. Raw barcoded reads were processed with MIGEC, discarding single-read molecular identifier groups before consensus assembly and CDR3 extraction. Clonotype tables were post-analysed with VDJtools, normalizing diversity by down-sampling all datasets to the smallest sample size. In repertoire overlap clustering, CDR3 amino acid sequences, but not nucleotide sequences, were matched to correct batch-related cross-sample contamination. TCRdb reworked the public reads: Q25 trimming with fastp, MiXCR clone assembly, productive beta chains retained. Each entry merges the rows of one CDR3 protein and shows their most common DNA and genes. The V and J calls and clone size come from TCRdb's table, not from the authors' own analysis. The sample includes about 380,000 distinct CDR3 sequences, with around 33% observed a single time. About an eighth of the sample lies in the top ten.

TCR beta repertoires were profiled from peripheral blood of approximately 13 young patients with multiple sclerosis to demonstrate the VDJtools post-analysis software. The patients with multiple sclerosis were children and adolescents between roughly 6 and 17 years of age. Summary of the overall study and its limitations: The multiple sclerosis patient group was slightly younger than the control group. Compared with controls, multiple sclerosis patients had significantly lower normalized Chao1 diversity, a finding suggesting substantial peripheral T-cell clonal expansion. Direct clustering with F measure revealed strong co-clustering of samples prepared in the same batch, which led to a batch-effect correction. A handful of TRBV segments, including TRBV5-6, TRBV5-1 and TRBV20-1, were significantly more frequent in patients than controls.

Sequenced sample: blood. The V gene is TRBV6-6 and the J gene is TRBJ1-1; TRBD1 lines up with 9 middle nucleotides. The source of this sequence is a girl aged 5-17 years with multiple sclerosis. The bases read TGTGCCAGCAGTTTCACAGGGGGCAAAGCTTTCTTT. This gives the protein CASSFTGGKAFF.